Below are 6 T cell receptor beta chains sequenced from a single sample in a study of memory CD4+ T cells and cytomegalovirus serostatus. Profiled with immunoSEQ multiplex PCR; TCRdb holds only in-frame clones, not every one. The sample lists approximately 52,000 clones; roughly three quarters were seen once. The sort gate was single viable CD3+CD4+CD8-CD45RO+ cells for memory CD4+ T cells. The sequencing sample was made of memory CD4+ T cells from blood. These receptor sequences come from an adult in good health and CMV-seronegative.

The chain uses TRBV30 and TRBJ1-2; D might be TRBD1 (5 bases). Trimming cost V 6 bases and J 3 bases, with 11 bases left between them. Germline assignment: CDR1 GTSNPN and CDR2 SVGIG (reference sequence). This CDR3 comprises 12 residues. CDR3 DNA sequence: TGTGCCTGTAATCCAGGGTACTATGGCTACACCTTC. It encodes CACNPGYYGYTF.

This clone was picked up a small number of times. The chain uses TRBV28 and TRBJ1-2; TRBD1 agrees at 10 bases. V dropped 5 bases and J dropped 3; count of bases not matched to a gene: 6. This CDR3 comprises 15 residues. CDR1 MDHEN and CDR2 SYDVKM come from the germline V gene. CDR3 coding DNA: TGTGCCAGCAGTCAACAGGGACAGGGGCACTATGGCTACACCTTC. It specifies CASSQQGQGHYGYTF.

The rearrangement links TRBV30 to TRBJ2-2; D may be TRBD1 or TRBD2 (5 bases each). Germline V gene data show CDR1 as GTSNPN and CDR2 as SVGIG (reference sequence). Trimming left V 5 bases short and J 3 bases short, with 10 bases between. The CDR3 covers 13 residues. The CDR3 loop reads CAWSRDHTGELFF. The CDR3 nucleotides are TGTGCCTGGTCCCGGGACCACACCGGGGAGCTGTTTTTT.

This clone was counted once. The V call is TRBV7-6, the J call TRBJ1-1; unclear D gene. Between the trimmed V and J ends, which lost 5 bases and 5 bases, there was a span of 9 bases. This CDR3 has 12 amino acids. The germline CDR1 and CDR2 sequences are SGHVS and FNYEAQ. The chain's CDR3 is CASSRFGTEAFF. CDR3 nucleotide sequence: TGTGCCAGCAGCCGGTTCGGGACTGAAGCTTTCTTT.

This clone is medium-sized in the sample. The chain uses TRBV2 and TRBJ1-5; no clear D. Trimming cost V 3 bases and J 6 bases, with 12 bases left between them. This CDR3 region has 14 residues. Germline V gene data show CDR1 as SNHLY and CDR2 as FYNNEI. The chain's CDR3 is CASSDKTLAQPQHF. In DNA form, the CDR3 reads TGTGCCAGCAGTGATAAAACCCTAGCTCAGCCCCAGCATTTT.

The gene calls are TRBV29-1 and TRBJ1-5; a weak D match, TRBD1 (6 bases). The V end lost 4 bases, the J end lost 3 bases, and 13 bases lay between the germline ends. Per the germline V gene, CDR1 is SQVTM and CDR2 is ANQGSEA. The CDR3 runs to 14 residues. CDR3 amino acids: CSVAKTGHNQPQHF. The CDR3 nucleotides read TGCAGCGTTGCAAAAACAGGGCACAATCAGCCCCAGCATTTT.